This T cell receptor beta chain emerged from a study of T cell responses to AZD1222 COVID-19 vaccine. Clones were sequenced by immunoSEQ multiplex PCR, and TCRdb holds only the in-frame ones, with some missing. This sample yields 120,000 or so clones, of which approximately 85% are seen a single time; approximately 1.7% belongs to the top ten. Broader study findings: Donors skewed white British and female; clonal diversity was possibly underestimated.

The CDR3 contains 15 residues. Germline CDR1 reads KGHDR; CDR2 reads SFDVKD. Trimming left V 7 bases short and J 1 base short, with 15 bases between. In regard to this clone: Its antigen is as yet unknown.

The receptor's source is an adult in good health. The sequencing here drew on peripheral blood, taken on day 0 of AZD1222 vaccination. This rearrangement joins TRBV24-1 to TRBJ1-1; D gene unclear. The CDR3 DNA is TGTGCCACCAGGACGGACGGCCGACCGAACACTGAAGCTTTCTTT. This sequence encodes CATRTDGRPNTEAFF.